This T cell receptor (beta chain) was recovered during a study of T cells in severe cutaneous drug reactions (dated 2019 in TCRdb). Regarding the study in general: Recruitment took place between about 2011 and 2018, drawing patients from Taiwan, Thailand and a European registry network. Only patients with a probable or definite SJS/TEN or DRESS diagnosis by RegiSCAR criteria were enrolled. The culprit drug was assigned using the Naranjo algorithm and the ALDEN drug causality algorithm. Blister fluids/cells, PBMC and other biological samples were taken from patients in the acute stage or the recovery stage. The study paired bulk TCR sequencing with single-cell sequencing, quantitative PCR validation, functional assays and transgenic mouse experiments. The libraries were made with iRepertoire multiplex PCR, and the authors referred to a comparison in which iRepertoire and 5' RACE methods, with or without UMI, captured abundant clonotypes to a similar degree. Beyond this particular receptor, the publication reports: A public TCRbeta CDR3, present at a mean of roughly 13% in all seven CBZ-SJS/TEN blister samples, was undetectable or scarce in PBMC from tolerant controls and healthy donors. CBZ-SJS/TEN patients showed strongly increased TRBV12-4 usage, with an average of approximately 30% in blister cells and roughly 5% in PBMC. The authors stated that further study is still needed to find out whether the public TCR applies more generally to SJS/TEN caused by other drugs.

Concerning this clonotype: No antigen is known for it.

For both bulk and single-cell sequencing, libraries were prepared with the iRepertoire multiplex PCR system using TCR subtype-specific primers. Bulk TCR beta libraries were generated by multiplex PCR with primers targeting V, D and J gene regions. Each sample contributed roughly 100-500 ng of RNA as input for preparing the bulk TCR library. An Illumina MiSeq was used to sequence the bulk TCR beta amplicons. The published analysis was carried out like this. Sample misassignments and low-quality sequencing reads were removed through quality control steps. The amino acids lying between the V-gene Y[YFLI]C motif and the J-segment [FW]GXGT motif were defined as CDR3. The IMGT database served as the reference for assigning TRBV and TRBJ genes and CDR3 clonotypes. TRBV expression in each sample was normalized to the mean expression of the same gene in PBMC from about 45 healthy donors. TCRdb reanalyzed the reads, keeping one entry per CDR3 protein sequence and omitting DNA. The V and J calls shown here were made by TCRdb, not taken from the authors' results. The data table for this sample lists tens of thousands of distinct CDR3 sequences. The ten most abundant clones make up approximately 7% of the sample.

The donors whose samples were sequenced had carbamazepine-induced Stevens-Johnson syndrome or toxic epidermal necrolysis (CBZ-SJS/TEN). The peripheral blood repertoires were obtained from CBZ-SJS/TEN patients of Han Chinese origin (about five) and European origin (roughly 6). Next-generation sequencing was used to profile the T cell receptor repertoires of patients with drug-induced severe cutaneous adverse reactions in a search for drug-specific clonotypes. The RNA was isolated from either blister cells of skin lesions or peripheral blood mononuclear cells. The germline V gene (reference sequence) gives CDR1 as PRHDT and CDR2 as FYEKMQ. Measured from the cysteine to the phenylalanine, the CDR3 is 13 residues long. Only the protein is available.

This clonotype was sampled from a human donor with toxic epidermal necrolysis, a severe cutaneous drug reaction. Sample: PBMCs. This sequence uses TRBV13 and TRBJ2-1; the D call from TCRdb, TRBD2, cannot be confirmed without DNA. The CDR3 protein sequence reads: CASIGLANNEQFF.